Shown below are 30 T cell receptor beta chains from a single sample sequenced in a study of T cells in Graves' hyperthyroidism and ophthalmopathy. There were TCR beta CDR3 regions amplified from RNA transcripts. With the HTBI primer set, the TCR CDR3 went through a first round of RT-PCR. TCRdb re-analysed the multiplex PCR reads in MiXCR, keeping a single row per CDR3 protein. Counted here are roughly 710,000 distinct CDR3 sequences, 35% occurring once; the ten biggest clones make up around a third. The sample was blood. All receptors come from a woman between 40 and 50 years old with Graves' hyperthyroidism.

This sequence joins TRBV9 and TRBJ2-7; TRBD1 aligns across 10 bases. CDR1 is SGDLS, CDR2 YYNGEE, per germline. The J segment lost 9 bases and the V segment lost 4 bases, leaving 10 bases of the junction unmatched. The CDR3 runs to 14 residues. The CDR3 region has the DNA TGTGCCAGCAGCTCAACCGGGACAGGGGTAGGGCAGTACTTC. Translating it yields CASSSTGTGVGQYF.

The V call is TRBV19, the J call TRBJ1-1; TRBD1 might be the D (5 bases). Germline V CDR1 and CDR2: LNHDA, SQIVND (reference sequence). CDR3 size: 18 residues. V was clipped by 10 bases and J by 1 base, with 28 bases between them. The CDR3 nucleotides read TGTGCCACAAAACCCCGGGACCGCGTAGTTCTGTCGAACACTGAAGCTTTCTTT. Encoded protein: CATKPRDRVVLSNTEAFF.

V is TRBV7-2 and J is TRBJ1-3, with D unresolved. CDR3 length: 17 residues. CDR1 and CDR2 from the germline V gene are SGHTA and FQGNSA. With 1 base removed from V and 4 bases from J, the gap between germline ends came to 17 bases. CDR3 in DNA: TGTGCCAGCAGCTTAGTCCCGACCCTGGCGCTCGGAAACACCATATATTTT. Residues: CASSLVPTLALGNTIYF.

The V and J genes are TRBV5-4 and TRBJ2-3, with TRBD2 matching over 7 bases. Germline loops: CDR1 SGHNT, CDR2 YYREEE (reference sequence). J lost 1 base, V lost 2 bases, and 4 bases had no gene match. The length of the CDR3 is 15 residues. CDR3 amino acids: CASSFFRGGTDTQYF. CDR3 DNA sequence: TGTGCCAGCAGCTTTTTCCGGGGGGGCACAGATACGCAGTATTTT.

The chain is built from TRBV7-9 and TRBJ2-6, with D unclear. V shed 0 bases and J shed 7 bases, with 4 bases lying between them. This CDR3 region has 13 residues. Germline values: CDR1 SEHNR, CDR2 FQNEAQ (reference sequence). The DNA of the CDR3 is TGTGCCAGCAGCTTAGCTACAGCCAACGTCCTGACTTTC. Protein sequence: CASSLATANVLTF.

This sequence joins TRBV7-2 and TRBJ2-2; no clear D gene. Looked up from germline, CDR1 is SGHTA and CDR2 is FQGNSA. Trimming removed 0 bases from V and 4 bases from J, with 12 bases in between. CDR3 length: 16 residues. CDR3 amino acids: CASSLAQDPLTGELFF. The DNA for the CDR3 is TGTGCCAGCAGCTTAGCGCAGGACCCTCTCACCGGGGAGCTGTTTTTT.

The chain combines TRBV6-5 with TRBJ1-5; 10 nucleotides agree with TRBD1. Germline V gene data show CDR1 as MNHEY and CDR2 as SVGAGI. The CDR3 length is 17 residues. V shed 6 bases and J 2 bases; nucleotides not matched to a gene: 10. CDR3 bases: TGTGCCAGCAGGCGAACTTCCGGGACAGGGGGCAATCAGCCCCAGCATTTT. Amino acids: CASRRTSGTGGNQPQHF.

This clonotype was picked up a small number of times. The chain couples TRBV12-3 or TRBV12-4 to TRBJ1-6; D is unclear. The V end was cut by 4 bases, the J end by 6 bases, with 16 bases between. The CDR3 sequence is 16 residues long. DNA for the CDR3: TGTGCCAGCAGTTCGAGTGGGGAGAGCTTTAATTCACCCCTCCACTTT. Translation: CASSSSGESFNSPLHF.

This chain connects TRBV10-2 to TRBJ2-7; maybe TRBD1 (7 bases). The CDR3 runs to 14 residues. Germline lookup yields CDR1 WSHSY and CDR2 SAAADI. V was trimmed by 6 bases and J by 7 bases, leaving 19 bases between them. The DNA of the CDR3 is TGCGCCAGCAGGGCCACGGAGGGGGCATGGGAGCAGTACTTC. It specifies CASRATEGAWEQYF.

This clonotype was observed a single time. Relative to the germline gene, one junction end is altered; a read error may explain this. This chain connects TRBV5-5 to TRBJ1-1, with 7 bases lining up with TRBD1. This CDR3 contains 16 residues. Germline lookup yields CDR1 SGHKS and CDR2 YYEKEE (reference sequence). CDR3 DNA sequence: TGCGCCAGCAGCCAAGGGGGGACAGCCTCGAACACTGAAGCTTTCTTT. Its translation is CASSQGGTASNTEAFF. Filled out from reference TRBV5-5 and TRBJ1-1, the complete variable domain reads DAGVTQSPTHLIKTRGQQVTLRCSPISGHKSVSWYQQVLGQGPQFIFQYYEKEERGRGNFPDRFSARQFPNYSSELNVNALLLGDSALYLCASSQGGTASNTEAFFGQGTRLTVV.

This clonotype showed up many times. This sequence joins TRBV10-3 and TRBJ1-6; TRBD1 is a possible D gene (6 bases). The germline V gene has CDR1 ENHRY and CDR2 SYGVKD. The CDR3 is 14 residues long. V shed 6 bases and J shed 10 bases, with 16 bases lying between them. In DNA, the CDR3 is TGTGCCATCAGCGTACAGGGTGTTGGATCACCCCTCCACTTT. Amino acid sequence: CAISVQGVGSPLHF.

The gene calls are TRBV28 and TRBJ2-7, with 8 bases identical to TRBD1. The CDR3 is 12 amino acids. V was clipped by 10 bases and J by 7 bases; unmatched bases: 9. Germline CDR1 reads MDHEN; CDR2 reads SYDVKM. CDR3 residues: CATRDRTREQYF. CDR3 DNA: TGTGCCACCCGGGACAGGACGAGGGAGCAGTACTTC.

The rearrangement uses TRBV4-1 and TRBJ2-3; TRBD1 matches at 7 bases. Germline-derived CDR1 and CDR2 are MGHRA and YSYEKL. The CDR3 runs to 15 residues. V was pared by 2 bases and J by 4 bases, with 6 bases of the junction left unmatched. The CDR3 sequence is CASSQLTGTADTQYF. The DNA for the CDR3 is TGCGCCAGCAGCCAACTGACAGGGACGGCAGATACGCAGTATTTT.

As concerns this clonotype: A read error is likely, as this CDR3 ends without the conserved phenylalanine or tryptophan. The DNA is omitted, as the CDR3 cannot be located on it reliably, and the CDR3 follows TCRdb's listing. The V gene is TRBV10-3, the J gene TRBJ1-1; TRBD1 is the table's D call and was not checked against the DNA. Germline CDR1 reads ENHRY; CDR2 reads SYGVKD. The CDR3 has 8 residues if both end residues are counted. The CDR3 region is CAISESRV.

This clonotype was counted between two and nine times. The chain employs TRBV5-1 and TRBJ2-7; D call uncertain. The V end lost 2 bases, the J end lost 5 bases, and 14 bases lay between the germline ends. Germline CDR1 reads SGHRS; CDR2 reads YFSETQ. This CDR3 comprises 14 residues. The CDR3 sequence is CASSFRPGKDEQYF. CDR3 bases: TGCGCCAGCAGCTTCAGACCAGGCAAGGACGAGCAGTACTTC. The whole variable domain, remainder taken from reference TRBV5-1 and TRBJ2-7, is KAGVTQTPRYLIKTRGQQVTLSCSPISGHRSVSWYQQTPGQGLQFLFEYFSETQRNKGNFPGRFSGRQFSNSRSEMNVSTLELGDSALYLCASSFRPGKDEQYFGPGTRLTVT.

The chain links TRBV20-1 to TRBJ2-5, with TRBD1 identical over 9 bases. This CDR3 has 14 amino acids. The trim removed 5 bases at V and 5 bases at J, leaving 9 bases unmatched. Germline V gives CDR1 DFQATT, CDR2 SNEGSKA (reference sequence). This CDR3 reads CSAQFSGTGETQYF. The CDR3 region has the DNA TGCAGTGCTCAATTCTCCGGGACAGGGGAGACCCAGTACTTC.

Only a few counts were recorded for this clonotype. The gene calls are TRBV6-2 or TRBV6-3 and TRBJ1-5; D unresolved. The germline gives CDR1 MNHEY, CDR2 SVGEGT. The CDR3 extends over 14 amino acids. Deletions cut 2 bases from V and 3 bases from J, with 8 bases between. The CDR3 DNA is TGTGCCAGCAGTTACAGGGAAGTCAATCAGCCCCAGCATTTT. Protein sequence: CASSYREVNQPQHF.

The chain is built from TRBV7-3 and TRBJ2-7; D gene uncertain. This CDR3 is 17 amino acids long. The V and J ends lost 9 bases and 2 bases respectively, with 26 bases between them. Germline values: CDR1 SGHTA, CDR2 FQGTGA. The CDR3 protein is CASSIDRVTRSPYEQYF. The CDR3 region has the DNA TGTGCCAGTAGTATAGATCGGGTGACCCGATCGCCCTACGAGCAGTACTTC.

The chain uses TRBV10-3 and TRBJ1-4, with 8 positions matching TRBD1. Germline CDR1 is ENHRY and CDR2 is SYGVKD. The CDR3 runs 15 residues. V shed 10 bases, J shed 8 bases, and the junction held 15 bases outside the gene matches. The CDR3 DNA reads as TGTGCCACGCTCCGGGACAGGTTAATAAGGGAAAAACTGTTTTTT. Translating gives CATLRDRLIREKLFF.

The chain couples TRBV20-1 to TRBJ1-1, with D possibly being TRBD1 (6 bases). The CDR3 has 13 residues. V dropped 6 bases and J dropped 8 bases, with 19 bases sitting between them. Per germline, CDR1 DFQATT and CDR2 SNEGSKA (reference sequence). This CDR3 is CSADRDTDLEAFF. Here the CDR3 DNA reads TGCAGTGCGGATCGGGACACAGACCTCGAAGCTTTCTTT.

The rearrangement uses TRBV7-9 and TRBJ1-1; D ambiguous. Germline V gives CDR1 SEHNR, CDR2 FQNEAQ (reference sequence). The CDR3 has 14 residues. V was cut by 1 base and J by 7 bases, with 13 bases left in between. In DNA form, the CDR3 reads TGTGCCAGCAGCTTAGGGCAGAGACCTTATGAAGCTTTCTTT. As protein: CASSLGQRPYEAFF.

Points on this clonotype: The CDR3 does not close with the conserved phenylalanine or tryptophan, likely indicating a read error. The V gene is TRBV19, the J gene TRBJ1-1; D is ambiguous. CDR3 length: 13 residues. CDR1 is LNHDA and CDR2 is SQIVND in the germline V gene (reference sequence). The V gene lost 1 base and the J gene lost 5 bases, with 8 bases spanning the gap. CDR3 nucleotide sequence: TGTGCCAGTAGTATAGGCAGGATAACTGAAGCTTTCCTT. Translated: CASSIGRITEAFL.

CDR3 loop: CASSQGTGFSEQYF. Here the CDR3 DNA reads TGCGCCAGCAGCCAAGGGACAGGGTTTTCCGAGCAGTACTTC. V gene TRBV4-3 combines with J gene TRBJ2-7; 8 nucleotides align to TRBD1. V was pared by 1 base and J by 6 bases, with 5 bases of the junction left unmatched. The CDR3 spans 14 residues. Per germline, CDR1 LGHNA and CDR2 YSLEER.

The chain has TRBV12-3 or TRBV12-4 and TRBJ1-1, with D possibly being TRBD1 (5 bases). Trimming left V 7 bases short and J 7 bases short, with 16 bases between. The CDR3 contains 13 residues. The CDR3 DNA is TGTGCCAGCACCTTGGAGGGGAGAGGTGAAGCTTTCTTT. Its translation: CASTLEGRGEAFF.

The V gene is TRBV12-3 or TRBV12-4, the J gene TRBJ1-2; D gene ambiguous. V was trimmed by 6 bases and J by 8 bases, leaving 10 bases between them. CDR3 length: 11 amino acids. The CDR3 protein is CASSLAQGYTF. The DNA for the CDR3 is TGTGCCAGCAGCCTTGCCCAGGGCTACACCTTC.

This clonotype was counted ten times or more. This chain links TRBV20-1 with TRBJ1-6; D not certain. V lost 1 base and J 8 bases, leaving 9 bases between the germline ends. CDR1 DFQATT and CDR2 SNEGSKA come from the germline V gene (reference sequence). The CDR3 is 13 residues long. In DNA, the CDR3 is TGCAGTGCTAGAGCCGAGGTGGATTCACCCCTCCACTTT. This sequence encodes CSARAEVDSPLHF.

About this clonotype itself: The missing conserved phenylalanine or tryptophan at the end of this CDR3 makes a read error likely. V and J are TRBV7-2 and TRBJ1-1; the D is unclear. Germline lookup yields CDR1 SGHTA and CDR2 FQGNSA. Trimming took 1 base from V and 0 from J, leaving 9 bases between them. The CDR3 is 15 amino acids. DNA of the CDR3: TGTGCCAGCAGCTTAGTGGGCGGAGTGAACACTGAAGCTTTCCTT. It translates to CASSLVGGVNTEAFL.

This rearrangement joins TRBV28 to TRBJ1-2, with D possibly TRBD1 on 6 matching bases. The germline CDR1 and CDR2 sequences are MDHEN and SYDVKM. This CDR3 is built from 11 residues. V dropped 2 bases and J dropped 11 bases, with 9 bases sitting between them. CDR3 in DNA: TGTGCCAGCAGTTTAAACAGGGATTACACCTTC. It codes for CASSLNRDYTF.

The rearrangement joins TRBV20-1 to TRBJ2-7, with D perhaps matching TRBD2 (5 bases). Trimming shortened V by 6 bases and J by 2 bases, and 17 bases separated the two germline ends. This CDR3 spans 14 amino acids. From germline, CDR1 is DFQATT and CDR2 SNEGSKA (reference sequence). CDR3 coding DNA: TGCAGTGCGAGTACTAGAAGCGTAACCTACGAGCAGTACTTC. Protein: CSASTRSVTYEQYF.

This chain connects TRBV6-5 to TRBJ2-5, with D possibly TRBD2 on 5 matching bases. In germline, CDR1 is MNHEY, CDR2 SVGAGI. Trimming shortened V by 6 bases and J by 0 bases, and 11 bases separated the two germline ends. This CDR3 is 14 amino acids long. CDR3 loop: CASRRTRNQETQYF. As DNA, the CDR3 is TGTGCCAGCAGGCGCACTAGGAACCAAGAGACCCAGTACTTC.